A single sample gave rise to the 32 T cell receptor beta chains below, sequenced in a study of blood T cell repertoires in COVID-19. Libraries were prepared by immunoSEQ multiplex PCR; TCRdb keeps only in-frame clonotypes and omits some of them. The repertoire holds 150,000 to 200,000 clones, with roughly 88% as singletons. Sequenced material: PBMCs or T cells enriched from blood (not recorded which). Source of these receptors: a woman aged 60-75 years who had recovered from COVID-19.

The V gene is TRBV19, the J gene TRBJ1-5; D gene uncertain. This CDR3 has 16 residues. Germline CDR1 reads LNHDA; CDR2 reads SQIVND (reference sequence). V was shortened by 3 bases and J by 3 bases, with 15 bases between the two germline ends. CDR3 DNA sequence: TGTGCCAGTAGTATTGGCAGCCGACTAGCCAATCAGCCCCAGCATTTT. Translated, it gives CASSIGSRLANQPQHF.

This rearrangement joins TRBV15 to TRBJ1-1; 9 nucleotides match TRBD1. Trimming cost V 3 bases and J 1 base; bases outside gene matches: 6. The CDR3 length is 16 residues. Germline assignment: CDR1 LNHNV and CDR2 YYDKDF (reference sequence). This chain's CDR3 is CATSRPPGQGNTEAFF. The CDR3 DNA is TGTGCCACCAGCAGGCCACCGGGACAGGGGAACACTGAAGCTTTCTTT.

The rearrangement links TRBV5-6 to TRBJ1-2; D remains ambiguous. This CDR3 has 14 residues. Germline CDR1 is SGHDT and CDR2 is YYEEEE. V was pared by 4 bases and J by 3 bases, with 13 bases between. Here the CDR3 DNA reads TGTGCCAGCAGCCTCGTAGAGGTGGACTATGGCTACACCTTC. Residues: CASSLVEVDYGYTF.

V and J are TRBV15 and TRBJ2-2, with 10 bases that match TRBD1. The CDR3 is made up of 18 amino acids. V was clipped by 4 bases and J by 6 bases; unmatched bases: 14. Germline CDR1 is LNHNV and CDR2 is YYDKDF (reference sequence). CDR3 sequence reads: CATSIRALRTGGPGELFF. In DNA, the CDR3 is TGTGCCACCAGCATCAGAGCGCTTAGGACAGGGGGGCCCGGGGAGCTGTTTTTT.

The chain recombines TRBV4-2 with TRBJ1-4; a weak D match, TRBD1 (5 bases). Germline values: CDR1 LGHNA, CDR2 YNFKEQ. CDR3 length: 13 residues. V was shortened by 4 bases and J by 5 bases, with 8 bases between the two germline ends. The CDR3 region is CASSPRENEKLFF. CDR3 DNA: TGTGCCAGCAGCCCCAGGGAAAATGAAAAACTGTTTTTT.

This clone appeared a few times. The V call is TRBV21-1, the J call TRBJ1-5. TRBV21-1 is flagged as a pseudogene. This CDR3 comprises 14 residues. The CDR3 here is CASTGIDSNQPQHF. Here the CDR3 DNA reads TGTGCCAGCACCGGGATCGATAGCAATCAGCCCCAGCATTTT.

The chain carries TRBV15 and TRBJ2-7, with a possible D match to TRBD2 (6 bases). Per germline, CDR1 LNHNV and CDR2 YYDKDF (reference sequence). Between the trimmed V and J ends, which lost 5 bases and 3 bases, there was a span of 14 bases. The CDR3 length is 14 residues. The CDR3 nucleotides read TGTGCCACCAGCGGGGGGTACCCAAACTACGAGCAGTACTTC. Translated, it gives CATSGGYPNYEQYF.

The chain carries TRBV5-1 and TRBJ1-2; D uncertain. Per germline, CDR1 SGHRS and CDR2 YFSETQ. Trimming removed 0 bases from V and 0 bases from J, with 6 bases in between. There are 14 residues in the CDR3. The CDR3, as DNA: TGCGCCAGCAGCTTGGCCAGTACTAACTATGGCTACACCTTC. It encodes CASSLASTNYGYTF.

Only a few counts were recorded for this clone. CDR3 loop: CASSRDSTYEQYF. The CDR3, as DNA: TGTGCCAGCTCTCGAGACAGTACCTACGAGCAGTACTTC. This chain joins TRBV18 and TRBJ2-7, with D perhaps TRBD1 (5 bases). Per germline, CDR1 KGHSH and CDR2 LQKENI. This CDR3 is built from 13 residues. V lost 6 bases, J lost 2 bases, and 11 bases lay in between. The entire variable domain, with the rest obtained from reference TRBV18 and TRBJ2-7, is as follows: NAGVMQNPRHLVRRRGQEARLRCSPMKGHSHVYWYRQLPEEGLKFMVYLQKENIIDESGMPKERFSAEFPKEGPSILRIQQVVRGDSAAYFCASSRDSTYEQYFGPGTRLTVT.

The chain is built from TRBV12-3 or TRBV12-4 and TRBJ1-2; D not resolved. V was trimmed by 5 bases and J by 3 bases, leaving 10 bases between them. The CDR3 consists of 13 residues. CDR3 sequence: CASSPGSHYGYTF. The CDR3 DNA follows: TGTGCCAGCAGTCCCGGGTCCCACTATGGCTACACCTTC.

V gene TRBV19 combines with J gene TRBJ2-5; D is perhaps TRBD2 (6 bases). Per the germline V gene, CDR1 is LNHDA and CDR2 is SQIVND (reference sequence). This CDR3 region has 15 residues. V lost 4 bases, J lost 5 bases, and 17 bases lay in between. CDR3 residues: CASSKQRAPRETQYF. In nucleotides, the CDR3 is TGTGCCAGTAGTAAGCAGCGGGCCCCGAGGGAGACCCAGTACTTC. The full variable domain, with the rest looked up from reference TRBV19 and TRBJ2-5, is DGGITQSPKYLFRKEGQNVTLSCEQNLNHDAMYWYRQDPGQGLRLIYYSQIVNDFQKGDIAEGYSVSREKKESFPLTVTSAQKNPTAFYLCASSKQRAPRETQYFGPGTRLLVL.

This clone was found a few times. The CDR3 coding sequence is TGTGCCAGCACCCTTGGCGGGAGGGCCGGAGAGACCCAGTACTTC. The encoded protein is CASTLGGRAGETQYF. The chain employs TRBV2 and TRBJ2-5, with 9 bases matching TRBD2. V lost 7 bases, J lost 4 bases, and 10 bases stayed unmatched. There are 15 residues in the CDR3. Per germline, CDR1 SNHLY and CDR2 FYNNEI.

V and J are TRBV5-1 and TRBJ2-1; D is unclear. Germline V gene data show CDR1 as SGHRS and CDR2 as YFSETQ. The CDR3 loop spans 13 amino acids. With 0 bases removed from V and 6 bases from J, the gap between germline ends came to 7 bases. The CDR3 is CASSLGAINEQFF. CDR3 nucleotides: TGCGCCAGCAGCTTGGGGGCCATCAATGAGCAGTTCTTC.

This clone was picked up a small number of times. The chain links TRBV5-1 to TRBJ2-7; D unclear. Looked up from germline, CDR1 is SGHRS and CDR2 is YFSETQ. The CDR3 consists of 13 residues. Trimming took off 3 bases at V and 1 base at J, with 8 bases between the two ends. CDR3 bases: TGCGCCAGCAGCTCAACGCGTTCCTACGAGCAGTACTTC. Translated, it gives CASSSTRSYEQYF.

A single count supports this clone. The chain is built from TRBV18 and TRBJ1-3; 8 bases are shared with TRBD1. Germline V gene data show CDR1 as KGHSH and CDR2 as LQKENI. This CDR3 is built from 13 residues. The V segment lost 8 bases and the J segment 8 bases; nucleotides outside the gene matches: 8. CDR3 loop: CASASGTGDTIYF. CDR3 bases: TGTGCCAGCGCGTCCGGGACAGGCGACACCATATATTTT.

CDR3 DNA: TGTGCCAGAAGAGGACAGGGAGGAAGGCGTCAGCCCCAGCATTTT. It specifies CARRGQGGRRQPQHF. The genes are TRBV7-5 and TRBJ1-5; TRBD1 is the table's D call and was not checked against the DNA. TRBV7-5 is flagged as a pseudogene. This CDR3 comprises 15 residues.

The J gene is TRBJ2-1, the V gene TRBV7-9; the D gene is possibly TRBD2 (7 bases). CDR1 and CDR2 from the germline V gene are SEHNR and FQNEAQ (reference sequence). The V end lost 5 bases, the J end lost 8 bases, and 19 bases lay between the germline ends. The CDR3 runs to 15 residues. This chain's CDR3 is CASSRGAGQGDEQFF. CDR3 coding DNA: TGTGCCAGCAGCCGGGGGGCGGGTCAGGGAGATGAGCAGTTCTTC. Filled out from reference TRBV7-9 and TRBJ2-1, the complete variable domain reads DTGVSQNPRHKITKRGQNVTFRCDPISEHNRLYWYRQTLGQGPEFLTYFQNEAQLEKSRLLSDRFSAERPKGSFSTLEIQRTEQGDSAMYLCASSRGAGQGDEQFFGPGTRLTVL.

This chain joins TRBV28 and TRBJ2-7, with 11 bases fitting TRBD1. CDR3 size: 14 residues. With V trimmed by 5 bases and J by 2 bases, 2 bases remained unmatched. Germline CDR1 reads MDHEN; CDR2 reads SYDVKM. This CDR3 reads CASSMGQGAYEQYF. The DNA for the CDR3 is TGTGCCAGCAGTATGGGACAGGGGGCCTACGAGCAGTACTTC.

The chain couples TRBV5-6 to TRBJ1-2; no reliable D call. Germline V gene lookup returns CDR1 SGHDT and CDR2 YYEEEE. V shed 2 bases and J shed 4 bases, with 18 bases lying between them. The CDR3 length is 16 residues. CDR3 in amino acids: CASSFSGHPLFYGYTF. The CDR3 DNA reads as TGTGCCAGCAGCTTTTCCGGTCACCCACTCTTCTATGGCTACACCTTC.

CDR3 coding DNA: TGCGCCAGCAGCCAAGATGAGGCCGGGGCCAGGGGCTATGGCTACACCTTC. This gives the protein CASSQDEAGARGYGYTF. The chain employs TRBV4-1 and TRBJ1-2; a possible D gene is TRBD1 (6 bases). V shed 0 bases and J shed 4 bases, with 18 bases lying between them. CDR3 size: 17 residues. The germline V gene has CDR1 MGHRA and CDR2 YSYEKL.

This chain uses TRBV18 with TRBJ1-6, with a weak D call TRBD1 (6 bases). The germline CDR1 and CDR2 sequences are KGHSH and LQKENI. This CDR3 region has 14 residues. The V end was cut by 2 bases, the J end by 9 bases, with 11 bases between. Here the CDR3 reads CASSPRQGSSPLHF. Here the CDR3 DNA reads TGTGCCAGCTCACCAAGGCAGGGGAGTTCACCCCTCCACTTT.

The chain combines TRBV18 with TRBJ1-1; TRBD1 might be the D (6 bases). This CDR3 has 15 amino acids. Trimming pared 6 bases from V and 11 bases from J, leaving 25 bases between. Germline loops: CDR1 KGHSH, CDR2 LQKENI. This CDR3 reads CASSTEVAGAVGAFF. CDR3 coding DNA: TGTGCCAGCTCCACCGAGGTCGCGGGGGCGGTTGGGGCTTTCTTT.

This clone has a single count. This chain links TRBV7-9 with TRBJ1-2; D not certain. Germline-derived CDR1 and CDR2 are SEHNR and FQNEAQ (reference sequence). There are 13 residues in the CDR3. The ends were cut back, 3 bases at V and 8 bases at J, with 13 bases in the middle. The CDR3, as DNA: TGTGCCAGCAGCTTCGACGGGGTTGGGGGCTACACCTTC. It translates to CASSFDGVGGYTF. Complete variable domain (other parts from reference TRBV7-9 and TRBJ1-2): DTGVSQNPRHKITKRGQNVTFRCDPISEHNRLYWYRQTLGQGPEFLTYFQNEAQLEKSRLLSDRFSAERPKGSFSTLEIQRTEQGDSAMYLCASSFDGVGGYTFGSGTRLTVV.

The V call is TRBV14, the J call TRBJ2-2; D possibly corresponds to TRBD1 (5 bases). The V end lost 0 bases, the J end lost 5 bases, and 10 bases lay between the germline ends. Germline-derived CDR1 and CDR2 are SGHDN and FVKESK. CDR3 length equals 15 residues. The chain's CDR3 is CASSQDGRVTGELFF. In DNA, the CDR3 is TGTGCCAGCAGCCAAGATGGCAGGGTTACCGGGGAGCTGTTTTTT.

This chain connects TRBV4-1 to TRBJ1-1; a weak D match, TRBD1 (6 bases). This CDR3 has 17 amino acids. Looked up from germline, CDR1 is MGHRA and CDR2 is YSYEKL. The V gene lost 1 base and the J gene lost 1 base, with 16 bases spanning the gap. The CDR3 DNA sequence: TGCGCCAGCAGCCAAGGGCGGCAGGGGCCACCGAACACTGAAGCTTTCTTT. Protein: CASSQGRQGPPNTEAFF.

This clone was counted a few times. CDR3 loop: CASSLVQGSSEQYF. The CDR3 DNA reads TGCGCCAGCAGCTTGGTGCAGGGGAGTTCCGAGCAGTACTTC. The gene calls are TRBV5-1 and TRBJ2-7; D may be TRBD1 (6 bases). CDR1 is SGHRS and CDR2 is YFSETQ in the germline V gene. The length of the CDR3 is 14 residues. The germline V and J ends were trimmed by 0 bases and 6 bases, with 13 bases remaining between them. The variable domain in full, completed from reference TRBV5-1 and TRBJ2-7, reads KAGVTQTPRYLIKTRGQQVTLSCSPISGHRSVSWYQQTPGQGLQFLFEYFSETQRNKGNFPGRFSGRQFSNSRSEMNVSTLELGDSALYLCASSLVQGSSEQYFGPGTRLTVT.

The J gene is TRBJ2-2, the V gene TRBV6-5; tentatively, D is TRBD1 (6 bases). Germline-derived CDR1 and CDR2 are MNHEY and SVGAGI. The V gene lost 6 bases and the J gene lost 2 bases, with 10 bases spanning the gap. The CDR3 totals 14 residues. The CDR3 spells CASRAQGNTGELFF. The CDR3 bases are TGTGCCAGCAGAGCACAGGGAAACACCGGGGAGCTGTTTTTT.

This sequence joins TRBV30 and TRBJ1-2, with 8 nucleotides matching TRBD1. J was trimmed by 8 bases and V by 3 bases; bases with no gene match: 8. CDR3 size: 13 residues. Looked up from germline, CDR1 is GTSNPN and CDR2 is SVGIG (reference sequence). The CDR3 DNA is TGTGCCTGGAGGGGGATCAGGGGGCAAGGCTACACCTTC. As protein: CAWRGIRGQGYTF.

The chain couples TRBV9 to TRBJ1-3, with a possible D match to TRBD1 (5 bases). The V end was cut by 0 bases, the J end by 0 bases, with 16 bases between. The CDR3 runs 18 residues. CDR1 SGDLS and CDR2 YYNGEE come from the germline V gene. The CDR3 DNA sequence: TGTGCCAGCAGCGTAGCTCCACCTCTGGACAACTCTGGAAACACCATATATTTT. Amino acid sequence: CASSVAPPLDNSGNTIYF. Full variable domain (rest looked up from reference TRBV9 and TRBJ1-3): DSGVTQTPKHLITATGQRVTLRCSPRSGDLSVYWYQQSLDQGLQFLIQYYNGEERAKGNILERFSAQQFPDLHSELNLSSLELGDSALYFCASSVAPPLDNSGNTIYFGEGSWLTVV.

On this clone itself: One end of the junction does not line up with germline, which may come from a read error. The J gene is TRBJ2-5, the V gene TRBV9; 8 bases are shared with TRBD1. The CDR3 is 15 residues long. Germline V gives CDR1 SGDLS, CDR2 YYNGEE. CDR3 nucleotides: TGTGCCAGCAGCTCGACAGGGACAGGCGTAGAGTCCCAGTACTTC. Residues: CASSSTGTGVESQYF. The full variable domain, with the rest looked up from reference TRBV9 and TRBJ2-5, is DSGVTQTPKHLITATGQRVTLRCSPRSGDLSVYWYQQSLDQGLQFLIQYYNGEERAKGNILERFSAQQFPDLHSELNLSSLELGDSALYFCASSSTGTGVESQYFGPGTRLLVL.

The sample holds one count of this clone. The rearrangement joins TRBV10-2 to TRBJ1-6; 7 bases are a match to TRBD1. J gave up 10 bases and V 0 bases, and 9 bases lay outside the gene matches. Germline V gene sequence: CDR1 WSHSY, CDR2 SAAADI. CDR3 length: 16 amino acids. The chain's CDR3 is CASSESLRDSGSPLHF. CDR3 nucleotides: TGCGCCAGCAGTGAGTCCCTTCGGGACAGCGGGTCACCCCTCCACTTT.

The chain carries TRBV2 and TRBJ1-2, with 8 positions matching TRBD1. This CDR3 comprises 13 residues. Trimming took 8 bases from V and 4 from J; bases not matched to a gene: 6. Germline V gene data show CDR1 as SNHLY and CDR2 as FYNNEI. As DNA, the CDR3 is TGTGCCAGCTCGGGACAGGAGGGCTATGGCTACACCTTC. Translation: CASSGQEGYGYTF.